This T cell receptor (beta chain) appears in the sequencing data of a study of beta chain features in type 1 diabetes. About the research overall: In age, gender and cell yields, patients were similar to healthy donors.

Germline CDR1 is GTSNPN and CDR2 is SVGIG (reference sequence). CDR3 length: 12 residues. V lost 0 bases and J 6 bases, leaving 7 bases between the germline ends. Every isolated RNA sample was fully reverse transcribed, so sequencing captured expressed TCRB transcripts. Assay: immunoSEQ multiplex PCR; the TCRdb copy retains only in-frame clones and omits some. The sample lists under 300,000 clones, 25% to 30% seen once, with roughly 4% in the top ten. Each of the sorted populations had a purity greater than 95%. Details on this clone: Its specificity is unknown.

Study results and caveats: All four CD4+ subsets of Type 1 diabetes patients contained TCRB CDR3s that were moderately but significantly shorter.

This receptor was identified in a man aged 30 to 39 in good health. The rearrangement links TRBV30 to TRBJ2-3; D call uncertain. The sample consisted of central memory CD4+ T cells from blood. Here the CDR3 DNA reads TGTGCCTGGAGTGTTCAGTACGATACGCAGTATTTT. This encodes CAWSVQYDTQYF.